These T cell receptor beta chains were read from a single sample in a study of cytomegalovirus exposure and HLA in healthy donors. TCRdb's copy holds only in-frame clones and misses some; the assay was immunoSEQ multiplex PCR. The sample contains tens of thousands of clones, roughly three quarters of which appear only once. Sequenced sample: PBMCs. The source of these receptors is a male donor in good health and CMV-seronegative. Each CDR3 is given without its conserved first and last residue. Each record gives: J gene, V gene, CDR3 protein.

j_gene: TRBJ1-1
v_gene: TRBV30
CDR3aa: AWKGSRTPEAF

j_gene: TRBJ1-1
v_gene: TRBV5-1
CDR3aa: ASSSGGTGPTEAF

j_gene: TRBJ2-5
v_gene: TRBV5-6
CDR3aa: ASSLGTGGRETQY

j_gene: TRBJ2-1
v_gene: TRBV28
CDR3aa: ASSLNPSGPYNEQF

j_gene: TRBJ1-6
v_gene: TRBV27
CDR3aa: ASSSPGQPNNSPLH

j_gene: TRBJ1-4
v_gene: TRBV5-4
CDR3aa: ASSFGGENEKLF

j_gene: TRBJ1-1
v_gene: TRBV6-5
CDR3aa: ASSLQGDTEAF

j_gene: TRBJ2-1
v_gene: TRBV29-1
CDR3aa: SVQGGSYNEQF

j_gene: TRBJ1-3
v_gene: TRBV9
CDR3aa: ASSVGLDRVIAGNTIY

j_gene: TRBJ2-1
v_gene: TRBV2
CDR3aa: ASSGQAHNEQF

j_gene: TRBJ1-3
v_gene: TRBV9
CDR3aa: ASSPGGGAPGNTIY

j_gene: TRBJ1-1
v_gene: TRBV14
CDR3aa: ASSHEGQDTEAF

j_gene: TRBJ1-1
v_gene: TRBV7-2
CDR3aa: ASSRLRGDAVMNTEAF

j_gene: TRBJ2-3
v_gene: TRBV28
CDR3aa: ASSPSGRGSDTQY

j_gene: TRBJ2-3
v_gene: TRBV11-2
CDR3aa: ASTLGVADTQY

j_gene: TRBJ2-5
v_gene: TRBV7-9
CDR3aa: ASSFDSGRAGGTQY

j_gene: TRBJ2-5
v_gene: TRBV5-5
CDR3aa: ASSSTGTQETQY

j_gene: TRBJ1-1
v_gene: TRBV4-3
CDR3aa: ASSHALKNTEAF